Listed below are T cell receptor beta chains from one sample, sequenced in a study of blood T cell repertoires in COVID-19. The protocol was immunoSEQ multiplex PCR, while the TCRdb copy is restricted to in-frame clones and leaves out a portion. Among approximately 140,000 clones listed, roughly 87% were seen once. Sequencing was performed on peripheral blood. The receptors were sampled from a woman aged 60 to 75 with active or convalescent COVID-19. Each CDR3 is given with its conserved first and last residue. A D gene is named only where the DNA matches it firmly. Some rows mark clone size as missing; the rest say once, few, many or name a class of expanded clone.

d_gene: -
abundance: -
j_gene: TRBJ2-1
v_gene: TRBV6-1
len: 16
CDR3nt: TGTGCCAGCAGTGGGAACAGGGCCCTCCCTGATGATGAGCAGTTCTTC
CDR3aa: CASSGNRALPDDEQFF

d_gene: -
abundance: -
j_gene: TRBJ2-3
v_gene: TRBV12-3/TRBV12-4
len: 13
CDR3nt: TGTGCCAGCAGTTTACTGGACAAAGATACGCAGTATTTT
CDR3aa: CASSLLDKDTQYF

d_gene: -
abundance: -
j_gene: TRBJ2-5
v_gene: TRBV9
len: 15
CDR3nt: TGTGCCAGCAGCGCCGCGGGACGGTCACAAGAGACCCAGTACTTC
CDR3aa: CASSAAGRSQETQYF

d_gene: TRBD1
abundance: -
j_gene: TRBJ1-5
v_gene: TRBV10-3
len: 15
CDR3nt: TGTGCCATCAGCCGCGGACAGGGGGTTAATCAGCCCCAGCATTTT
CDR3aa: CAISRGQGVNQPQHF

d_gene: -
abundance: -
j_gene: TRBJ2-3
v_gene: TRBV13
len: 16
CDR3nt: TGTGCCAGCAGCTTCCGGGTCACAAGTCGCACAGATACGCAGTATTTT
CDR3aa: CASSFRVTSRTDTQYF

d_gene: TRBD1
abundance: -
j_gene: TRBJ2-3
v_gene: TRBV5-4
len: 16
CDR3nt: TGTGCCAGCAGCTCAACCGGGACAGGGAATACAGATACGCAGTATTTT
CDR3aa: CASSSTGTGNTDTQYF

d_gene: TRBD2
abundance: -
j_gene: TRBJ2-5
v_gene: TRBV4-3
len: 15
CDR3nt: TGCGCCAGCAGCCCTACTAGCGGGGCCGGAGAGACCCAGTACTTC
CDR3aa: CASSPTSGAGETQYF

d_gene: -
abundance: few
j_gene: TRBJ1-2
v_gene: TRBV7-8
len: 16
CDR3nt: TGTGCCAGCAGCTTAGGGGGGGGAGCTATTGGCTATGGCTACACCTTC
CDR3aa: CASSLGGGAIGYGYTF

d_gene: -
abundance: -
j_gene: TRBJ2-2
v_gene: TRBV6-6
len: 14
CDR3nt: TGTGCCAGCAGTGCCCCGGGGAGCGGCGGGGAGCTGTTTTTT
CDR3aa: CASSAPGSGGELFF

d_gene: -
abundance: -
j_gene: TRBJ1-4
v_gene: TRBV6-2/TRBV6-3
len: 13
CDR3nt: TGTGCCAGCAGTTTGAGGGTGGGTGAAAAACTGTTTTTT
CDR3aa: CASSLRVGEKLFF

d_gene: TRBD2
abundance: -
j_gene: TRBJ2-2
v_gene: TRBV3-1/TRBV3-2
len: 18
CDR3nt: TGTGCCAGCAGCCAAGATAGAGGGCTAGCGGTGGGGAATGGGGAGCTGTTTTTT
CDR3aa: CASSQDRGLAVGNGELFF

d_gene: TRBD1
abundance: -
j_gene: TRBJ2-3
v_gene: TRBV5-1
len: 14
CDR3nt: TGCGCCAGCAGCTACGGGACAGACACAGATACGCAGTATTTT
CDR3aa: CASSYGTDTDTQYF

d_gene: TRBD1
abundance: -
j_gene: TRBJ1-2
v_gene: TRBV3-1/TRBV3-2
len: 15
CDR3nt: TGTGCCAGCAGCCCCCGGGACAGCGCTAACTATGGCTACACCTTC
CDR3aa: CASSPRDSANYGYTF

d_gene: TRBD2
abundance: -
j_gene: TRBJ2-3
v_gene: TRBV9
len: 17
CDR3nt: TGTGCCAGCAGCGTAGACCCCGGGACTAGCGGCACAGATACGCAGTATTTT
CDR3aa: CASSVDPGTSGTDTQYF

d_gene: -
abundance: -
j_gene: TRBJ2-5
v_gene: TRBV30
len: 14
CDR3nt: TGTGCCTGGAGTGTACCTGAGTTACAAGAGACCCAGTACTTC
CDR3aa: CAWSVPELQETQYF